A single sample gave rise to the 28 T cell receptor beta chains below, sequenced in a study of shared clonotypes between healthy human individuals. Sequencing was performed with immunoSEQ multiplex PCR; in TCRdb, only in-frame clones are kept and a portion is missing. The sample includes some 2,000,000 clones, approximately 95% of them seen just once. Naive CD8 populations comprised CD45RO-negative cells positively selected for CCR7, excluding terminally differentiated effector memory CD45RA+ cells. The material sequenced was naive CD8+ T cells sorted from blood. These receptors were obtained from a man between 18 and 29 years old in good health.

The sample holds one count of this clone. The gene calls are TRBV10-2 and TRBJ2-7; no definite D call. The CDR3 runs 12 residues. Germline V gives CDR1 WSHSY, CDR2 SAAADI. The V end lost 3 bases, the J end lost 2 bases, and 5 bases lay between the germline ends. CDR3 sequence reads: CASSDEAYEQYF. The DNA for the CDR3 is TGCGCCAGCAGTGACGAGGCCTACGAGCAGTACTTC.

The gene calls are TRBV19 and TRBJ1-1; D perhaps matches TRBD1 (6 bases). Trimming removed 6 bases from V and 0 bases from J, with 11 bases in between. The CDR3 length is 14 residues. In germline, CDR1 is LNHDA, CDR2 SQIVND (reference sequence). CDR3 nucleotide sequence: TGTGCCAGTAGGGCAGGGGACTTGAACACTGAAGCTTTCTTT. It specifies CASRAGDLNTEAFF. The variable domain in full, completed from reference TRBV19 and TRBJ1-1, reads DGGITQSPKYLFRKEGQNVTLSCEQNLNHDAMYWYRQDPGQGLRLIYYSQIVNDFQKGDIAEGYSVSREKKESFPLTVTSAQKNPTAFYLCASRAGDLNTEAFFGQGTRLTVV.

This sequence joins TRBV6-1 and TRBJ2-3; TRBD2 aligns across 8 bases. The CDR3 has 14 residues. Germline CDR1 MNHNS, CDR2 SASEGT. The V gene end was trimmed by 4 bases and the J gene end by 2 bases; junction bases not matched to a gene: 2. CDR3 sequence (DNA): TGTGCCAGCAGTGTTAGCGGGACCACAGATACGCAGTATTTT. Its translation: CASSVSGTTDTQYF.

The CDR3 bases are TGTGCCAGCAGCGGGACTAGCGGGAGTCCTCCCCCCTACGAGCAGTACTTC. Amino acids: CASSGTSGSPPPYEQYF. The rearrangement joins TRBV5-4 to TRBJ2-7, with 14 bases aligning to TRBD2. CDR1 and CDR2 (germline): SGHNT, YYREEE (reference sequence). The CDR3 is made up of 17 amino acids. V trimming: 4 bases; J trimming: 2 bases; junction bases outside the gene matches: 8.

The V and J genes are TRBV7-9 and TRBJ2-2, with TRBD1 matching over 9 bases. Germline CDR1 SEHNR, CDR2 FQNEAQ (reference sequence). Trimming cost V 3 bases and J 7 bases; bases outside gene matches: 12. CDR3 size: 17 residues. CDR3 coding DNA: TGTGCCAGCAGCTTCCCCTCTGGGACAGGGCGAGACGGGGAGCTGTTTTTT. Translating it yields CASSFPSGTGRDGELFF.

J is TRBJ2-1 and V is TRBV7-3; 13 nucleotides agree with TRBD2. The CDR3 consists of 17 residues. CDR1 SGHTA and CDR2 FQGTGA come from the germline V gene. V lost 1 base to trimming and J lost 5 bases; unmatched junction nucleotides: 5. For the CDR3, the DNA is TGTGCCAGCAGCTTAATGCCCGGGACTAGCGGGAACAATGAGCAGTTCTTC. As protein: CASSLMPGTSGNNEQFF.

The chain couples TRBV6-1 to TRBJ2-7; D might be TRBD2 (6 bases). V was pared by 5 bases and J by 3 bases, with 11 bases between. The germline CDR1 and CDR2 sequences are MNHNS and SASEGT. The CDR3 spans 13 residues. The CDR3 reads CASSKTGVYEQYF. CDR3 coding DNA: TGTGCCAGCAGTAAAACGGGGGTCTACGAGCAGTACTTC.

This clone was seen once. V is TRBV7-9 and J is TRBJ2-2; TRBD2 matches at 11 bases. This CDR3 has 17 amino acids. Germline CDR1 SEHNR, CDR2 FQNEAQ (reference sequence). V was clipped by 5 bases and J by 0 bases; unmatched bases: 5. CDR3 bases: TGTGCCAGCAGCGCCGGACTAGCGGGTCCGAACACCGGGGAGCTGTTTTTT. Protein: CASSAGLAGPNTGELFF.

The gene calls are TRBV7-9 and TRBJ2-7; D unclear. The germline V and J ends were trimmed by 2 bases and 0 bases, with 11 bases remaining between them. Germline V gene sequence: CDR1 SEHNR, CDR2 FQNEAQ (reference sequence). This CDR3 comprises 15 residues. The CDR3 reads CASSLRGRPSYEQYF. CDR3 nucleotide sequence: TGTGCCAGCAGCTTACGTGGGCGCCCCTCCTACGAGCAGTACTTC.

CDR3 in DNA: TGTGCCAGCAGCTTGGGGCGGGGCCCTAGGTACGACGAGCAGTACTTC. It specifies CASSLGRGPRYDEQYF. The rearrangement joins TRBV5-4 to TRBJ2-7; TRBD2 might be the D (6 bases). Trimming left V 0 bases short and J 5 bases short, with 18 bases between. CDR3 length: 16 amino acids. In germline, CDR1 is SGHNT, CDR2 YYREEE (reference sequence).

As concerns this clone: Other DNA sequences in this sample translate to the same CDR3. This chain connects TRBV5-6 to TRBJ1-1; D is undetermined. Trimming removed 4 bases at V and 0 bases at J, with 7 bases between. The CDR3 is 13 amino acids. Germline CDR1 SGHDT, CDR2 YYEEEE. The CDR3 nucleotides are TGTGCCAGCAGCCCCACCCTGAACACTGAAGCTTTCTTT. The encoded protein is CASSPTLNTEAFF.

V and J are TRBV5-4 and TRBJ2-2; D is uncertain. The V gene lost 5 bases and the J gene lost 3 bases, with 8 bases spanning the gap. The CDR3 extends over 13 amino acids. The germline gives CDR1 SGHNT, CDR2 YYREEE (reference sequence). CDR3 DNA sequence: TGTGCCAGCAGACCTTGGGACACCGGGGAGCTGTTTTTT. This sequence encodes CASRPWDTGELFF.

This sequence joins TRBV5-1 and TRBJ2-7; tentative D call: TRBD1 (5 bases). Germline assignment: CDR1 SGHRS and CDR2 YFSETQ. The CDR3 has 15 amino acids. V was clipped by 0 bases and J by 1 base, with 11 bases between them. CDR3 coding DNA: TGCGCCAGCAGCTTGGGTCCAGGGTTGTCCTACGAGCAGTACTTC. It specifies CASSLGPGLSYEQYF.

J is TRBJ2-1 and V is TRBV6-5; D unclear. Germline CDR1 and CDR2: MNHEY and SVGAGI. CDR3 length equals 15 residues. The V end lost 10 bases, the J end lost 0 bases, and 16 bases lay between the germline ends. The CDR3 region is CATASQMGSYNEQFF. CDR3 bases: TGTGCCACCGCAAGCCAAATGGGCTCCTACAATGAGCAGTTCTTC.

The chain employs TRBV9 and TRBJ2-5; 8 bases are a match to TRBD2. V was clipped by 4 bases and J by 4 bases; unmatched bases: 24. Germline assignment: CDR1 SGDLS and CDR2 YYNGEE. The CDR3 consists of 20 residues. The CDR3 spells CASSPQPGTRSQQVVETQYF. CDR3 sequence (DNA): TGTGCCAGCAGCCCTCAACCCGGGACTAGGTCGCAGCAGGTCGTAGAGACCCAGTACTTC.

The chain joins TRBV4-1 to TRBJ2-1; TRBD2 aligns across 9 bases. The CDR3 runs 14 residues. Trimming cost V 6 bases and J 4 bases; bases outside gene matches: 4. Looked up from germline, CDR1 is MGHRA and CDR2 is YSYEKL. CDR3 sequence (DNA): TGCGCCAGCAGTCAGCGGGAGGTATACAATGAGCAGTTCTTC. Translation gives CASSQREVYNEQFF.

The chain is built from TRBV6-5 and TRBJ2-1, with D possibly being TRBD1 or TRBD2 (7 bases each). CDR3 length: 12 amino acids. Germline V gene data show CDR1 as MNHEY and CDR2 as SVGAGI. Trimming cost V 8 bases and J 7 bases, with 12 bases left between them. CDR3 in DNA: TGTGCCAGCCAGGGGGGGCCGAATGAGCAGTTCTTC. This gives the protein CASQGGPNEQFF.

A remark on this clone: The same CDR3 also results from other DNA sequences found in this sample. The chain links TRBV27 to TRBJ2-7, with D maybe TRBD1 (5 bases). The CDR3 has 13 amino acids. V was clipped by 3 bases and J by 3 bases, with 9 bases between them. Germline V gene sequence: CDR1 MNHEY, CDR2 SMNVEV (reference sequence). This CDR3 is CASSFGQGYEQYF. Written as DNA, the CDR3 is TGTGCCAGCAGTTTCGGGCAGGGCTACGAGCAGTACTTC.

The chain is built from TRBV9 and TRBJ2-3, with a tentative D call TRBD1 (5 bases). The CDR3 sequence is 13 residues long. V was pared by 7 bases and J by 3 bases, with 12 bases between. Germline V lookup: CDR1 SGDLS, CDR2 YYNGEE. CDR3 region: CASGQGATDTQYF. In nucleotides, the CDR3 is TGTGCCAGCGGTCAGGGCGCGACAGATACGCAGTATTTT.

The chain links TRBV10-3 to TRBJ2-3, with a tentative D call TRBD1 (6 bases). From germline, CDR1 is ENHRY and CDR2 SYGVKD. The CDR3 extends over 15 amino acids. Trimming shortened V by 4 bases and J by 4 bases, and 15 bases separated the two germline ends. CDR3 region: CAISGGGGGPDTQYF. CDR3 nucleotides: TGTGCCATCAGTGGGGGCGGTGGGGGCCCAGATACGCAGTATTTT.

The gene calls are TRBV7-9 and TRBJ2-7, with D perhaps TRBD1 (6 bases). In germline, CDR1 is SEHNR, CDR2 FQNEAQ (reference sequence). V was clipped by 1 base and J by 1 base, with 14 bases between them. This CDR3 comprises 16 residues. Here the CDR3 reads CASSLVTTGFSYEQYF. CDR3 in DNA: TGTGCCAGCAGCTTAGTAACGACAGGTTTTTCCTACGAGCAGTACTTC.

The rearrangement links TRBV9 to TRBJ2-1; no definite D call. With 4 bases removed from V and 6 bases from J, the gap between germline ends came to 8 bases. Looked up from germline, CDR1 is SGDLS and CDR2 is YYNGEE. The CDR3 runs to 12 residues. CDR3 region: CASSPEPNEQFF. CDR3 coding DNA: TGTGCCAGCAGCCCGGAACCCAATGAGCAGTTCTTC.

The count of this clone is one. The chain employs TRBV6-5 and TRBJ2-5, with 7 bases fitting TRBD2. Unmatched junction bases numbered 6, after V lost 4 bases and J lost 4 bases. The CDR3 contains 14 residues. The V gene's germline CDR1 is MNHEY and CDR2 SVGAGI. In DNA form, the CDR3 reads TGTGCCAGCAGTTCCTATATAGCGGGAGAGACCCAGTACTTC. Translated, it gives CASSSYIAGETQYF.

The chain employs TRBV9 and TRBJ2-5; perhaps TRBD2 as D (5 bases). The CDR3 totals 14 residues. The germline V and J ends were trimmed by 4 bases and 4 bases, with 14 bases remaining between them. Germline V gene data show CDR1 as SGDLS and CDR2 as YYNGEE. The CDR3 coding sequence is TGTGCCAGCAGCCGCGGGTGGAGCGGAGAGACCCAGTACTTC. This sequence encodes CASSRGWSGETQYF.

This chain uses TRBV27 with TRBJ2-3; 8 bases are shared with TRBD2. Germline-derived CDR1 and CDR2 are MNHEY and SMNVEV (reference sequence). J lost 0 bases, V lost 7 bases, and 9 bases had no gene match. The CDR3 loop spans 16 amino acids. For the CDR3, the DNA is TGTGCCAGCAAAATCTTGGCTAGCGGGAGCACAGATACGCAGTATTTT. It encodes CASKILASGSTDTQYF.

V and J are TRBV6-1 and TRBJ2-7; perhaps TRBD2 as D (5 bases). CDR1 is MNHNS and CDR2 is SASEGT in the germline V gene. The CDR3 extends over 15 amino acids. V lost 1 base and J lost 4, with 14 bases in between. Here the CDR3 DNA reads TGTGCCAGCAGTGAAGAGGCCGACTCGGGGTACGAGCAGTACTTC. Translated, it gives CASSEEADSGYEQYF.

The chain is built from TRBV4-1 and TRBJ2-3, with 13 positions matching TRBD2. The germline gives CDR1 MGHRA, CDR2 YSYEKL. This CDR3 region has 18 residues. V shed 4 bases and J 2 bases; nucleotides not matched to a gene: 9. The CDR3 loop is CASSPTSGGPSPTDTQYF. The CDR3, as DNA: TGCGCCAGCAGCCCGACTAGCGGGGGGCCATCCCCCACAGATACGCAGTATTTT.

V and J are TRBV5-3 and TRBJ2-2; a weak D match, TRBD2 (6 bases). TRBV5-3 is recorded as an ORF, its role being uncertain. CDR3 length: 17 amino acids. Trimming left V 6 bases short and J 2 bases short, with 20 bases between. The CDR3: CARTEGEQRPNTGELFF. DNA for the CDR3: TGTGCCAGAACGGAGGGAGAACAGAGACCAAACACCGGGGAGCTGTTTTTT.